The sequence of this TCR beta chain was determined in a study of OX40 agonist ivuxolimab in advanced cancers. Study-level points and caveats: Among the lowest peripheral clonal expansion occurred in 0.1-3.0 mg/kg partial responders. What antigens the expanded peripheral T cells recognized was never established. CD4+ and CD8+ blood T cells expanded clonally by week 6 at 0.1 to 3.0 mg/kg.

On this clone itself: What it recognizes is unknown.

Data came from immunoSEQ multiplex PCR; TCRdb stores just in-frame clones and leaves some out. The sample contains 50,000 to 70,000 clones, roughly 90% of which appear only once. This CDR3 has 14 amino acids. V was trimmed by 2 bases and J by 5 bases, leaving 12 bases between them. CDR1 and CDR2 (germline): SGHDN, FVKESK. No patient had autoimmune disease or received systemic immunosuppression. The clonotype originates from an adult with an advanced solid tumor such as melanoma, head and neck, liver or kidney cancer. The specimen was CD4+ or CD8+ T cells sorted from blood, collected in a trial of the OX40 agonist ivuxolimab. This chain links TRBV14 with TRBJ1-1; D unresolved. CDR3 in amino acids: CASSQTRVTTEAFF. The DNA for the CDR3 is TGTGCCAGCAGCCAAACGAGGGTGACTACTGAAGCTTTCTTT.